The sequence of this T cell receptor (beta chain) was determined in a study of T cell responses to AZD1222 COVID-19 vaccine (dated by TCRdb to the early 2020s). Regarding the study in general: A total of 230 to 250 trial participants underwent TCR sequencing, of whom 200 to 220 received two doses of AZD1222 and about 26 received two doses of the MenACWY control vaccine. Enrollment into the trials was organized by age into subgroups of 18-55, 56-69 and 70-plus years, and those subgroups contained around 150, 28 and 57 TCR-sequenced participants, respectively. The full study reports these points: No day 14 peak-response samples were available, so repertoires were characterized only after the peak T cell response. Most participants were white British and females outnumbered males, and the authors suggested that clonal diversity may have been underestimated. Reportedly, almost half of the unique spike-specific TCRs recognized epitopes lying outside the regions that are mutated in the B.1.351 and B.1.1.7 variants. Conclusions about previously exposed vaccinees were limited because only a handful of AZD1222 recipients were SARS-CoV-2 seropositive at baseline. A significant rise in spike-specific TCR breadth and depth was observed after two AZD1222 doses relative to day 0 and relative to MenACWY recipients. The vaccine-associated CD4 TCRs covered the entire spike protein, and the dominant responses fell in regions 160-218 and 743-854. In the small 56-69-year group, the increase in depth fell short of significance, most likely because of low power.

The germline V gene gives CDR1 as MNHGY and CDR2 as SVAAGI. Spanning cysteine to phenylalanine, the CDR3 consists of 15 amino acids. Kept here is only the CDR3 DNA, which spans 45 bases and is read in frame from base 1. V is reduced by 3 bases and J by 6 bases, leaving a spacing of 12 bases between them. Per the publication, the time point label means: about 28 days (+/-7) after the second vaccine dose. Because spike-specific TCR depth and breadth did not differ between the two schedules, AZD1222 recipients who got a second dose at roughly 4 weeks were pooled with those who got a second dose at roughly 12 weeks. Vaccinee samples came from UK trials COV001 and COV002, including a single-blind randomized controlled phase 2/3 trial of AZD1222 (ChAdOx1 nCoV-19) in healthy adults. Trial participant PBMC samples were collected at day 0 and day 28 after the second dose for TCRbeta chain sequencing. As concerns this clone: Its antigen specificity is not known. No much larger clone exists at a distance of one base, and base qualities are not known.

The CDR3 regions of human TCRbeta chains were subjected to immunosequencing. As for the original processing: Repertoire TCRs were checked for matches against a reference library of SARS-CoV-2-specific TCRs that had been generated using the MIRA antigen-specificity platform. Breadth was defined as the fraction of unique TCRs that were SARS-CoV-2-associated. Depth was defined as the fraction of total T cells that were SARS-CoV-2-associated. Using the MIRA data, each spike-specific TCR was mapped to the spike region that the TCR reacts to and placed in a CD4 or CD8 class. Log10-transformed breadth and depth values were compared by one-way ANOVA with Sidak's multiple comparisons tests. TCRdb provides this immuneACCESS table in a form limited to in-frame rearrangements. Some clones are lacking; in checked studies, under half of them reflect an unresolved V gene, and why the rest are absent is not known. V and J calls plus clone size are reproduced from that table; the DNA served to infer D and trimming. The sample records over 95,000 clones, approximately 88% of which are singletons. The ten largest make up around 6% of the sample.

The sequenced sample was peripheral blood, obtained 28 days after the second AZD1222 dose. The origin of this receptor is an adult who received the AZD1222 COVID-19 vaccine. The V and J genes are TRBV6-9 and TRBJ1-6; tentative D gene TRBD1, with 5 bases matching. The DNA sequence is TGTGCCAGCAGTTACCAGCAGGGTAGTAATTCACCCCTCCACTTT. It specifies CASSYQQGSNSPLHF.